This TCR beta chain is drawn from a study of response to subunit inactivated influenza vaccine. Regarding the study as a whole: The authors put forward the suggestion that each seasonal influenza vaccination may bring in only a limited number of new T cells.

This CDR3 has 14 residues. With 3 bases removed from V and 4 bases from J, the gap between germline ends came to 12 bases. A word on this clonotype: The antigen remains undetermined.

TCRdb used MiXCR to reprocess the RT-PCR reads, holding one entry per CDR3 protein. This sample yields roughly 460,000 distinct CDR3 sequences, of which 10% to 11% are seen a single time; around 12% belongs to the top ten. This receptor was obtained from a man aged 45 to 65 who received an inactivated influenza vaccine. This rearrangement joins TRBV12-3 or TRBV12-4 to TRBJ1-2; the D is unclear. This sample comprised PBMCs from blood, obtained roughly 47 days after vaccination. The CDR3 nucleotides are TGTGCCAGCAGTTTCTCCGTGGGGAGCTATGGCTACACCTTC. Translating it yields CASSFSVGSYGYTF.